This TCR beta chain was documented in a study of blood T cell repertoires in COVID-19. In the study overall: COVID-19 samples collected from the United States, Italy and Spain covered acute and convalescent phases.

Sequenced by immunoSEQ multiplex PCR; TCRdb stores in-frame clones only, minus some. The table records hundreds of thousands of clones, 75% to 90% of them present only once. The germline CDR1 and CDR2 sequences are SGDLS and YYNGEE. The CDR3 sequence is 16 residues long. Trimming removed 0 bases from V and 2 bases from J, with 14 bases in between. The chain is built from TRBV9 and TRBJ1-1, with a weak D call TRBD1 (5 bases). Material: PBMCs or T cells enriched from blood (not recorded which). This TCR was sampled from a woman aged 35 to 49 who had recovered from COVID-19. This CDR3 reads CASSVADDRRNTEAFF. CDR3 nucleotides: TGTGCCAGCAGCGTAGCCGATGACAGAAGAAACACTGAAGCTTTCTTT.